These 29 T cell receptor beta chains originate from one sample sequenced in a study of identical twins. TCRdb processed the 5' RACE reads anew with MiXCR; each CDR3 protein has one entry. The table records about 520,000 distinct CDR3 sequences, about 20% of them present only once. A further study also used this sample, focusing on T cells expressing NK-cell markers.

Sequencing input: CD4+ T cells sorted from blood. These receptors all stem from a woman in her late teens or twenties in good health.

This rearrangement joins TRBV20-1 to TRBJ2-7; perhaps TRBD2 as D (5 bases). The V end was cut by 0 bases, the J end by 7 bases, with 10 bases between. CDR3 length: 12 amino acids. Per the germline V gene, CDR1 is DFQATT and CDR2 is SNEGSKA (reference sequence). CDR3 sequence: CSARDQRREQYF. The CDR3 DNA follows: TGCAGTGCTAGAGATCAGAGGAGGGAGCAGTACTTC.

The chain uses TRBV6-5 and TRBJ2-7, with 7 bases matching TRBD2. With V trimmed by 1 base and J by 7 bases, 7 bases remained unmatched. The germline CDR1 and CDR2 sequences are MNHEY and SVGAGI. The CDR3 sequence is 14 residues long. The CDR3 DNA is TGTGCCAGCAGTTACTATGCGGGAGCAGGGGAGCAGTACTTC. It yields the protein CASSYYAGAGEQYF.

The chain recombines TRBV2 with TRBJ2-2; 9 bases line up with TRBD2. CDR1 SNHLY and CDR2 FYNNEI come from the germline V gene. Germline trimming cut 6 bases from V and 5 bases from J; bases unmatched to any gene: 7. CDR3 length equals 15 residues. CDR3 bases: TGTGCCAGCAGACTAGCGGGCCGAAGGACCGGGGAGCTGTTTTTT. This codes for CASRLAGRRTGELFF.

The chain combines TRBV11-2 with TRBJ2-5; 8 bases match TRBD2. Germline CDR1 and CDR2: SGHAT and FQNNGV. Trimming cost V 5 bases and J 2 bases; bases outside gene matches: 10. This CDR3 contains 16 residues. CDR3 nucleotide sequence: TGTGCCAGCAGCCTACGGGCCGGGGGGGGTCAAGAGACCCAGTACTTC. It yields the protein CASSLRAGGGQETQYF.

This rearrangement joins TRBV3-1 to TRBJ2-5; D is perhaps TRBD1 or TRBD2 (5 bases each). V gave up 1 base and J gave up 6 bases, with 12 bases separating them. Germline V CDR1 and CDR2: LGHDT, YNNKEL (reference sequence). The CDR3 spans 14 residues. The CDR3: CASSQGGIRQTQYF. CDR3 nucleotide sequence: TGTGCCAGCAGCCAAGGGGGGATAAGGCAGACCCAGTACTTC.

This clonotype has a handful of counts. The chain combines TRBV6-5 with TRBJ2-7, with 8 bases fitting TRBD1. Unmatched junction bases numbered 1, after V lost 0 bases and J lost 3 bases. The CDR3 is 14 amino acids. Germline V CDR1 and CDR2: MNHEY, SVGAGI. CDR3 loop: CASSYSGQGYEQYF. The DNA for the CDR3 is TGTGCCAGCAGTTACTCCGGACAGGGCTACGAGCAGTACTTC.

In this sample, this clonotype turned up a few times. The rearrangement uses TRBV20-1 and TRBJ2-3; perhaps TRBD2 as D (6 bases). The V end lost 5 bases, the J end lost 1 base, and 16 bases lay between the germline ends. Germline lookup yields CDR1 DFQATT and CDR2 SNEGSKA (reference sequence). The CDR3 is made up of 15 amino acids. The CDR3 reads CSAAGLGLGTDTQYF. The CDR3 DNA sequence: TGCAGTGCTGCGGGACTGGGACTCGGCACAGATACGCAGTATTTT.

V and J are TRBV12-5 and TRBJ2-3; TRBD2 agrees at 8 bases. This CDR3 has 15 amino acids. Germline CDR1 reads LGHNT; CDR2 reads FRNRAP. The junction had 13 bases not matched to a gene; V was cut back by 11 bases and J by 3 bases. The CDR3 DNA follows: TGTGCTGGTTCCGGGGGGGCGGGAGCTACAGATACGCAGTATTTT. The encoded protein is CAGSGGAGATDTQYF.

This clonotype turned up a few times. This chain joins TRBV5-6 and TRBJ2-7, with 9 bases matching TRBD1. V shed 4 bases, J shed 3 bases, and the junction held 5 bases outside the gene matches. Germline V gene lookup returns CDR1 SGHDT and CDR2 YYEEEE. The CDR3 is made up of 14 amino acids. The CDR3 spells CASSPPGQGYEQYF. The CDR3 DNA is TGTGCCAGCAGCCCTCCGGGACAGGGCTACGAGCAGTACTTC.

This clonotype came up a few times. At one end the junction does not follow the germline gene, possibly because of a read error. V and J are TRBV3-1 and TRBJ1-5; D is perhaps TRBD1 (5 bases). The V gene's germline CDR1 is LGHDT and CDR2 YNNKEL (reference sequence). This CDR3 comprises 15 residues. The CDR3 sequence is CASSQGWGVTADMNF. The CDR3, as DNA: TGTGCCAGCAGCCAAGGCTGGGGGGTAACAGCGGATATGAATTTT.

Only a few counts were recorded for this clonotype. V is TRBV25-1 and J is TRBJ1-4; D remains ambiguous. The V gene lost 3 bases and the J gene lost 14 bases, with 16 bases spanning the gap. Germline V gene lookup returns CDR1 MGHDK and CDR2 SYGVNS. CDR3 size: 13 residues. CDR3 in DNA: TGTGCCAGCAGTGACTTTGGCGCCGAGACTCTGTTTTTT. Translating it yields CASSDFGAETLFF. Supplemented by reference TRBV25-1 and TRBJ1-4, the full variable domain reads EADIYQTPRYLVIGTGKKITLECSQTMGHDKMYWYQQDPGMELHLIHYSYGVNSTEKGDLSSESTVSRIRTEHFPLTLESARPSHTSQYLCASSDFGAETLFFGSGTQLSVL.

There are a few counts of this clonotype. The chain recombines TRBV5-6 with TRBJ1-2; 10 bases are a match to TRBD1. The length of the CDR3 is 17 residues. J lost 4 bases, V lost 0 bases, and 9 bases had no gene match. The V gene's germline CDR1 is SGHDT and CDR2 YYEEEE. CDR3 sequence (DNA): TGTGCCAGCAGCTTGGCGGAGGGACAGGGGTTGTTCTATGGCTACACCTTC. Translation gives CASSLAEGQGLFYGYTF.

This clonotype came up a few times. The chain recombines TRBV15 with TRBJ1-2, with D unresolved. The CDR3 has 12 amino acids. Trimming pared 5 bases from V and 4 bases from J, leaving 8 bases between. CDR1 is LNHNV, CDR2 YYDKDF, per germline (reference sequence). The CDR3 protein is CATSGPSYGYTF. Written as DNA, the CDR3 is TGTGCCACCAGCGGGCCTAGCTATGGCTACACCTTC.

A few counts support this clonotype. The V and J genes are TRBV11-2 and TRBJ2-7; D might be TRBD2 (5 bases). The CDR3 consists of 16 residues. V was cut by 0 bases and J by 2 bases, with 14 bases left in between. CDR1 and CDR2 from the germline V gene are SGHAT and FQNNGV. The CDR3 coding sequence is TGTGCCAGCAGCTTAGACGGCCCGGGAAGAACCTACGAGCAGTACTTC. Translated, it gives CASSLDGPGRTYEQYF.

This clonotype has just one count. The V and J genes are TRBV7-2 and TRBJ2-7; 8 bases are shared with TRBD2. The V and J ends lost 5 bases and 4 bases, in that order; junction bases with no gene match: 10. The germline V gene encodes CDR1 SGHTA and CDR2 FQGNSA. The CDR3 consists of 15 residues. DNA for the CDR3: TGTGCCAGCAGCGCTACCGGGAGGGCCAGTTACGAGCAGTACTTC. Amino acid sequence: CASSATGRASYEQYF.

This clonotype was picked up many times. The gene calls are TRBV14 and TRBJ2-7; D ambiguous. Per the germline V gene, CDR1 is SGHDN and CDR2 is FVKESK. The CDR3 consists of 14 residues. The V end was cut by 3 bases, the J end by 0 bases, with 9 bases between. In nucleotides, the CDR3 is TGTGCCAGCAGCCAGCAACAGCGCTCCTACGAGCAGTACTTC. This sequence encodes CASSQQQRSYEQYF.

Here the CDR3 DNA reads TGCAGTGCTAGACCAGGACAGTCGGGTGGCTACACCTTC. It is translated as CSARPGQSGGYTF. V is TRBV20-1 and J is TRBJ1-2; TRBD1 might be the D (6 bases). V was clipped by 2 bases and J by 7 bases, with 14 bases between them. Germline CDR1 and CDR2: DFQATT and SNEGSKA (reference sequence). The length of the CDR3 is 13 residues.

This clonotype has a count of ten or more. This chain links TRBV20-1 with TRBJ2-1; TRBD2 matches at 7 bases. The CDR3 covers 15 residues. V gave up 0 bases and J gave up 4 bases; unmatched junction bases: 6. Germline V CDR1 and CDR2: DFQATT, SNEGSKA (reference sequence). The DNA of the CDR3 is TGCAGTGCTAGAGATCTGCGGGGGAGTTACAATGAGCAGTTCTTC. Translating it yields CSARDLRGSYNEQFF.

The chain carries TRBV20-1 and TRBJ2-1; no firm D call. V was cut by 4 bases and J by 4 bases, with 14 bases left in between. CDR1 is DFQATT, CDR2 SNEGSKA, per germline (reference sequence). There are 14 residues in the CDR3. The CDR3 DNA is TGCAGTGCTACCAGTTTGGCGAGGTACAATGAGCAGTTCTTC. Residues: CSATSLARYNEQFF.

This chain connects TRBV20-1 to TRBJ2-3; 7 positions agree with TRBD2. Germline trimming cut 1 base from V and 0 bases from J; bases unmatched to any gene: 16. CDR3 length: 19 amino acids. From germline, CDR1 is DFQATT and CDR2 SNEGSKA (reference sequence). The CDR3 spells CSARGVTSRSSTSTDTQYF. Here the CDR3 DNA reads TGCAGTGCTAGAGGAGTGACTAGCCGTTCCTCAACTAGCACAGATACGCAGTATTTT.

As to this clonotype: A junction boundary mismatches the germline segment, possibly from a read error. V and J are TRBV18 and TRBJ2-7; possible D gene TRBD1, 5 bases. The CDR3 sequence is 15 residues long. CDR1 KGHSH and CDR2 LQKENI come from the germline V gene. The CDR3 DNA follows: TGTGCCAGCTCACCCCCCGGCAGGGCATCCTTCGAGCAGTACTTC. Its protein product is CASSPPGRASFEQYF.

V is TRBV5-1 and J is TRBJ1-2; possibly TRBD1 for D (5 bases). V lost 4 bases and J lost 6, with 22 bases in between. This CDR3 is built from 16 residues. Germline V gives CDR1 SGHRS, CDR2 YFSETQ. The CDR3 region is CASSLESIRGSHGYTF. CDR3 DNA: TGCGCCAGCAGCCTTGAATCAATTCGGGGGAGCCATGGCTACACCTTC. Using reference TRBV5-1 and TRBJ1-2 for the parts outside the CDR3, the full variable domain is KAGVTQTPRYLIKTRGQQVTLSCSPISGHRSVSWYQQTPGQGLQFLFEYFSETQRNKGNFPGRFSGRQFSNSRSEMNVSTLELGDSALYLCASSLESIRGSHGYTFGSGTRLTVV.

V usage is TRBV19 and J usage is TRBJ1-2; TRBD1 aligns across 8 bases. Germline V gene sequence: CDR1 LNHDA, CDR2 SQIVND (reference sequence). Trimming took 7 bases from V and 3 from J; bases not matched to a gene: 7. CDR3 size: 14 residues. In nucleotides, the CDR3 is TGTGCCAGTATCCCGACAGGGGCCCACTATGGCTACACCTTC. This codes for CASIPTGAHYGYTF.

This chain uses TRBV12-3 or TRBV12-4 with TRBJ2-2, with 7 bases fitting TRBD1. The length of the CDR3 is 18 residues. Trimming took 2 bases from V and 2 from J; bases not matched to a gene: 11. The CDR3, as DNA: TGTGCCAGCAGTTTAAGGCCCAAAGGGACAGCCAACACCGGGGAGCTGTTTTTT. Its protein product is CASSLRPKGTANTGELFF.

The gene calls are TRBV30 and TRBJ1-1; tentatively, D is TRBD1 (6 bases). Germline CDR1 and CDR2: GTSNPN and SVGIG (reference sequence). This CDR3 region has 13 residues. Deletions cut 8 bases from V and 1 base from J, with 14 bases between. CDR3 protein: CATGKKENTEAFF. The CDR3 region has the DNA TGTGCCACAGGGAAAAAAGAGAACACTGAAGCTTTCTTT.

In this sample, this clonotype turned up many times. The rearrangement uses TRBV20-1 and TRBJ1-4; unclear D gene. CDR1 DFQATT and CDR2 SNEGSKA come from the germline V gene (reference sequence). The CDR3 is 13 amino acids. Trimming left V 4 bases short and J 0 bases short, with 6 bases between. The CDR3 DNA reads TGCAGTGCTATAGTTACAACTAATGAAAAACTGTTTTTT. Protein product: CSAIVTTNEKLFF.

The chain links TRBV7-9 to TRBJ2-5; 9 nucleotides agree with TRBD1. From germline, CDR1 is SEHNR and CDR2 FQNEAQ (reference sequence). V shed 5 bases, J shed 4 bases, and the junction held 8 bases outside the gene matches. This CDR3 has 15 residues. CDR3 sequence (DNA): TGTGCCAGCAGCGGCAGACAGGGGGTCTCAGAGACCCAGTACTTC. Translated: CASSGRQGVSETQYF.

In its sample, this clonotype was seen a few times. The chain carries TRBV28 and TRBJ1-5; D unclear. The CDR3 spans 13 residues. V dropped 5 bases and J dropped 2 bases, with 7 bases sitting between them. Germline V gene data show CDR1 as MDHEN and CDR2 as SYDVKM. The CDR3 reads CASSGRGNQPQHF. The CDR3 DNA is TGTGCCAGCAGTGGACGGGGCAATCAGCCCCAGCATTTT.

This clonotype was counted between two and nine times. The rearrangement joins TRBV20-1 to TRBJ2-5; D is unclear. V lost 0 bases, J lost 2 bases, and 7 bases lay in between. Germline V gene lookup returns CDR1 DFQATT and CDR2 SNEGSKA (reference sequence). The CDR3 sequence is 13 residues long. The CDR3 protein is CSARDIGQETQYF. The CDR3 DNA follows: TGCAGTGCTAGAGATATAGGGCAAGAGACCCAGTACTTC.